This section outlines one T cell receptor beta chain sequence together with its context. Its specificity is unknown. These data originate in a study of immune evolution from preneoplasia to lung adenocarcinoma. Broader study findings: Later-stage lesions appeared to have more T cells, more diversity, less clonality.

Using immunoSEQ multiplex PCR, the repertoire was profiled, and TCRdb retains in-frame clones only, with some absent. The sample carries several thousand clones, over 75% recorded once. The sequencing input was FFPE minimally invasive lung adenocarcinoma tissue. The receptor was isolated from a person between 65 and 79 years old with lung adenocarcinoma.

CDR3 sequence (DNA): TGTGCCAGCAACAGGGCGAACACCGGGGAGCTGTTTTTT. This encodes CASNRANTGELFF. The J gene is TRBJ2-2, the V gene TRBV11-2; tentative D call: TRBD1 (6 bases). CDR3 length: 13 residues. Trimming removed 7 bases from V and 0 bases from J, with 6 bases in between. Germline CDR1 reads SGHAT; CDR2 reads FQNNGV.